What follows is one T cell receptor beta chain and its context. Its antigen remains unidentified. Per-base quality was not reported, and no clone a single base away is much larger than it. From the cysteine up to the phenylalanine, the CDR3 has a length of 18 residues. Only the CDR3 part of the read is kept: 54 bases, read in frame from the first base. The method was the immunoSEQ multiplex PCR assay. The multiplex PCR relied on a mix of 60 forward primers for TCR Vbeta segments and 13 reverse primers for TCR Jbeta segments. The CDR3 region of rearranged TCR beta genes was amplified from genomic DNA with a multiplex PCR assay. The Illumina HiSeq System was used to sequence the amplified TCR beta libraries as 87-base-pair reads. The authors' pipeline ran thus. A later analysis tallied around 87 million unique TCR beta chains across the approximately 670 repertoires, and approximately 12 million of those chains were shared by two or more donors. Raw reads were error-corrected and collapsed into unique sequences with a nearest-neighbor algorithm that merged closely related sequences to remove PCR and sequencing errors. V, D and J gene segments were assigned by aligning CDR3 sequences to IMGT reference sequences. For a sequence to be retained, at least a six-nucleotide match to both a V gene segment and a J gene segment was required. Rearrangements were classified as productive when the CDR3 lacked stop codons and remained in frame with V and J, and all other rearrangements were classified as non-productive. CDR3 was defined by IMGT convention, running from the second conserved V-encoded cysteine to the conserved J-encoded phenylalanine. Sequences without an unambiguous match to a single V gene segment were excluded from the earlier analysis of a few hundred of the donors. An earlier analysis of a few hundred of the donors classified V segments as functional when productive rearrangements were above 56.7% and as segregating when the standard deviation between donors was above 5%. A statistical classification framework was built for diagnosing cytomegalovirus status from the catalog of TCR beta chain sequences. A later analysis assigned V and J genes by comparing TCR nucleotide sequences with IMGT/GENE-DB human TR gene sequences. The TCRdist pipeline was used in a later analysis to assign CDR3 sequences and most-parsimonious VDJ recombination scenarios. In a later analysis, every TCR beta chain was defined by the combination of its CDR3 amino acid sequence and its V-gene family, and reads without a unique V-gene family were dropped. In a later analysis, approximately 640 highly shared, low-generation-probability nucleotide sequences were removed to address suspected cross-contamination and a sequencing artifact. A later analysis calculated a clonal expansion index for each public chain from normalized within-repertoire ranks of inferred template counts. In a later analysis, generation probabilities were computed with a VDJ recombination model fitted to out-of-frame rearrangements, and the resulting probabilities were checked against IGoR. In a later analysis, hypergeometric tests were used to score TCR-TCR, TCR-HLA and TCR-CMV co-occurrence, with a repertoire-size bias correction applied to TCR pairs. False discovery rates were estimated in a later analysis by permuting HLA or CMV assignments 20 times. In a later analysis, co-occurring TCRs were grouped using DBSCAN, and TCRdist sequence similarity was added for clustering within HLA-allele-positive subsets. Co-occurrence clustering excluded repertoires with fewer than 30,000 or more than 120,000 public chains, plus five with anomalous nucleotide sharing. This is the immuneACCESS table as TCRdb keeps it, with only in-frame sequences that have V and J called. A part of the clones is gone; compared with another copy, unresolved V genes explain less than half, and the rest is unexplained. The V and J calls and clone size were taken over from that table, and D and trimming were inferred from the DNA. The sample table records under 250,000 clones; approximately 78% of these occur just once. Around 4% of the sample belongs to the ten largest clones.

This entry comes from a study of cytomegalovirus exposure and HLA in healthy donors (TCRdb year 2017). For the study in its entirety: In an earlier analysis of approximately 640 of the donors, approximately 300 Gb of sequence data and just under 120 million unique TCR beta sequences from about 190 million T cells were reported. A later genetic analysis took genome-wide SNP genotypes for about 60% of the roughly 670 donors and used that subset as a discovery cohort. All discovery cohort repertoires had been generated on a single sequencing platform. In a later analysis, previously published TCR beta repertoires from 550 to 750 donors were re-analyzed and high-resolution HLA genotyping was added so that TCR occurrence patterns could be studied. The study aimed to test whether cataloging public T cell receptors could reveal signatures of past pathogen exposure. An earlier analysis of around 580 of the donors used high-throughput TCR beta sequencing to judge whether each TCR beta V gene segment behaved as functional or pseudogenic. Of the 398 genotyped donors, approximately 81% were placed in the genetic ancestry cluster associated with self-reported Caucasian donors. Alongside the repertoire data, information on donor age, sex, ethnicity and CMV serostatus was compiled. Roughly five DR-DQ haplotypes were treated as single units for association and clustering because of strong linkage in the cohort. Rather than using new phenotypic data, the later analysis identified candidate immune exposures from TCR beta sequences and from how often those sequences occurred across donors. High-throughput TCR immunosequencing, statistical association of individual TCRs with disease status, and machine learning were combined to predict cytomegalovirus infection status. Class I and class II HLA loci were covered by the typing at four-digit resolution. Roughly 300 gigabases of sequencing data and tens of millions of unique TCR sequences were included in an early release covering several hundred HLA-typed donors. Besides the first cohort of hundreds of subjects, a separate validation cohort made up of 95 to 150 different subjects was used. On average, 235,054 unique TCR beta nucleotide sequences were sequenced per donor among fewer than 500 genotyped donors of the cohort, with roughly 19% of those sequences being non-productive. The T cell repertoires of 700 or so subjects were profiled by immunosequencing and related to cytomegalovirus serostatus. The number of donors typed differed by locus, with about 629-630 for A, B, C, DRB1 and DQB1, around 520 for DQA1, 606 for DPA1, and 472 for DPB1.

The cohort consisted of more than 650 healthy bone marrow donors. At the time of sampling, all cohort members were nominally healthy, though unrecorded immune exposures were likely present. The donor was CMV seronegative and belonged to the group of approximately 320 seronegative cohort members. A peripheral blood sample was provided by each donor, and peripheral blood mononuclear cells were used for TCR beta sequencing. The Qiagen DNeasy Blood Extraction Kit was used to extract genomic DNA from the blood cell samples. Findings and caveats that apply to the study as a whole: Linkage disequilibrium might explain the correlated functional status among segregating V segments, but an unknown experimental factor could not be ruled out. In a later analysis, TCR association rates were found to vary across HLA loci, with the most associated TCRs seen for DRB1 alleles and the fewest for HLA-C alleles. In a later analysis, HLA-associated TCR beta chains showed more clonal expansion and lower generation probabilities than non-associated chains that were equally common. A few of the identified cytomegalovirus-associated TCR beta chains were confirmed in vitro to be specific for cytomegalovirus antigens. Because HLA typing was missing for some donors at each locus, association tests included only the typed subset. It was suggested by the authors that the approach could potentially be generalized to other disease states and immunological phenotypes. A later analysis found that most CMV-associated TCR beta chains appeared HLA-restricted, with HLA associations seemingly driven largely by CMV exposure. In a later genetic analysis, fewer N-insertions in productive TCRs were reported among donors in an Asian-associated ancestry cluster than the approximately 670-donor mean. CMV serostatus was the only immune exposure information available for the cohort. A total of fewer than 200 TCR beta chains were listed by the study as associated with cytomegalovirus. Most TCR sequences were seen in very few donors, while some public TCRs were found in many individuals. About 15 rarely observed V segments, including chromosome 9 orphons, were excluded from the earlier analysis of almost 600 of the donors because counts were too low. When HLA alleles, especially DR and DQ, strongly co-occurred, TCR associations were difficult to assign to individual alleles. A later analysis associated about 16,000 TCR beta sequences with specific HLA alleles at a false discovery rate of 0.05. A cluster of highly shared sequence variants was judged likely to represent a technical artifact of the sequencing pipeline. A further reported finding was that TCR beta sequences accurately predicted the HLA-A and HLA-B alleles for most subjects in the first cohort. In an earlier analysis of over 550 of the donors, most TCR beta V segments were observed in productive rearrangements about 87% or about 30% of the time, broadly matching IMGT annotations. According to a later analysis, parvovirus B19, influenza, CMV and Epstein-Barr virus appeared linked to several top co-occurrence clusters. The presence/absence analyses assumed that sequencing depth was roughly uniform across donors, and that assumption may not be true. The cohort was sequenced for TCR beta chains only, and without alpha or paired-chain data the features that could be detected were limited. The classifier was reported to diagnose cytomegalovirus status with high specificity and sensitivity in both the original and validation cohorts. Some IMGT-functional V segments, including TRBV6-2 and TRBV6-3, could not be distinguished by the 87-base-pair reads and were therefore excluded. An association between a missense DCLRE1C variant and V-gene and J-gene trimming of TCR beta chains was found in a later genetic analysis and replicated in an independent cohort.

Source material: PBMCs. The receptor comes from a male donor in good health and CMV-seronegative. Recombination joined TRBV12-2 with TRBJ2-2; the table gives TRBD2 as D, unverified against the DNA. TRBV12-2 is tagged as a pseudogene. For the CDR3, the sequence is CASRFHYFREEYTGELFF. The DNA sequence reads TGTGCAAGTCGCTTCCACTATTTTCGGGAGGAGTACACCGGGGAGCTGTTTTTT.